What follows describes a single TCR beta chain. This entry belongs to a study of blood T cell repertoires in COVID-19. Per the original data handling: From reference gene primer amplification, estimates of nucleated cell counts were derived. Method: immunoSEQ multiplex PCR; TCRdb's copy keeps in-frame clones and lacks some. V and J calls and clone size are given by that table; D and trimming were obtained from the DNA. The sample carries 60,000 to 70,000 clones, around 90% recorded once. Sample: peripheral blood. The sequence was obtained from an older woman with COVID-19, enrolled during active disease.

CDR3 coding DNA: TGTGCCAGCTCACCAACTTCTAGCGGGGCGAACACCGGGGAGCTGTTTTTT. This codes for CASSPTSSGANTGELFF. This chain uses TRBV18 with TRBJ2-2; 9 positions agree with TRBD2. With V trimmed by 2 bases and J by 0 bases, 4 bases remained unmatched. Germline CDR1 and CDR2: KGHSH and LQKENI. This CDR3 has 17 amino acids.